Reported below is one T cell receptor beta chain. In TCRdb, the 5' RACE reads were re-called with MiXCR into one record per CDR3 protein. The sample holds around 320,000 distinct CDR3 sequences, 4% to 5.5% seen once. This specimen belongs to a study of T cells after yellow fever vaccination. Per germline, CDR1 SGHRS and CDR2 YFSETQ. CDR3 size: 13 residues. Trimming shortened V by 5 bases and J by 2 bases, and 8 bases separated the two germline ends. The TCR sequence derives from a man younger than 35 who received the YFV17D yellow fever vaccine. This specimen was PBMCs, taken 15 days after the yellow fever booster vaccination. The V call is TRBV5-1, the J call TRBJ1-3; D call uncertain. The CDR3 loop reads CASSPDPGNTIYF. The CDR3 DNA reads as TGCGCCAGCAGTCCCGATCCTGGAAACACCATATATTTT.